This passage covers 15 T cell receptor beta chains from one sample sequenced in a study of blood T cell repertoires in COVID-19. The method was immunoSEQ multiplex PCR; TCRdb's version includes in-frame clones alone and lacks a portion of them. The sample has some 150,000 clones, more than 60% seen once. Material for sequencing was peripheral blood. These receptors all come from a woman between 45 and 65 years old with active or convalescent COVID-19.

This sequence joins TRBV21-1 and TRBJ1-2; TRBD1 is taken as the D call from the table, unchecked against the DNA. TRBV21-1 corresponds to a pseudogene. This CDR3 is built from 18 residues. The CDR3 DNA follows: TGTGCCAGCACCGGGACACGGCGAAGTCTGGACACTAACTATGGCTACACCTTC. Amino acids: CASTGTRRSLDTNYGYTF.

This clone was detected only a few times. The J gene is TRBJ1-4, the V gene TRBV4-1; 7 nucleotides line up with TRBD1. The CDR3 extends over 13 amino acids. CDR1 is MGHRA and CDR2 is YSYEKL in the germline V gene. Germline trimming cut 11 bases from V and 8 bases from J; bases unmatched to any gene: 11. CDR3 in amino acids: CAPTRQGGEKLFF. In DNA, the CDR3 is TGCGCCCCCACACGACAGGGAGGCGAAAAACTGTTTTTT.

This chain links TRBV4-3 with TRBJ2-1, with 10 bases fitting TRBD2. The CDR3 runs to 18 residues. After removal of 0 bases from V and 7 bases from J, the junction contained 12 bases not matched to a gene. CDR1 and CDR2 from the germline V gene are LGHNA and YSLEER. The CDR3 DNA is TGCGCCAGCAGCCAAGATTTTTCCGCTAGCGGGAGTGCAAATGAGCAGTTCTTC. This gives the protein CASSQDFSASGSANEQFF.

The V gene is TRBV5-1, the J gene TRBJ1-1; no definite D call. The CDR3 has 13 residues. Germline V lookup: CDR1 SGHRS, CDR2 YFSETQ. Trimming cost V 2 bases and J 1 base, with 6 bases left between them. This CDR3 is CASSFEGNTEAFF. The CDR3 coding sequence is TGCGCCAGCAGCTTTGAGGGGAACACTGAAGCTTTCTTT.

The chain uses TRBV5-8 and TRBJ2-3, with D perhaps matching TRBD2 (6 bases). The CDR3 is 13 residues long. Germline assignment: CDR1 SGHTS and CDR2 YDEGEE. V was trimmed by 4 bases and J by 8 bases, leaving 14 bases between them. CDR3 loop: CASSAERGGTQYF. CDR3 DNA: TGTGCCAGCAGCGCTGAAAGGGGAGGTACGCAGTATTTT.

The chain employs TRBV7-9 and TRBJ2-7; the match to TRBD2 covers 7 bases. V lost 1 base, J lost 3 bases, and 9 bases stayed unmatched. Germline loops: CDR1 SEHNR, CDR2 FQNEAQ (reference sequence). The CDR3 totals 16 residues. Here the CDR3 DNA reads TGTGCCAGCAGCTTAGGCCGGGGGGTGGTAGGCTACGAGCAGTACTTC. Its translation is CASSLGRGVVGYEQYF.

The genes are TRBV5-1 and TRBJ1-5, with 7 bases fitting TRBD1. Trimming cost V 4 bases and J 2 bases; bases outside gene matches: 6. In germline, CDR1 is SGHRS, CDR2 YFSETQ. The CDR3 spans 15 residues. The CDR3 loop reads CASSEGQRGNQPQHF. For the CDR3, the DNA is TGCGCCAGCAGCGAGGGACAGAGGGGCAATCAGCCCCAGCATTTT.

The rearrangement uses TRBV19 and TRBJ2-7, with TRBD1 as a possible D gene (6 bases). V lost 3 bases, J lost 5 bases, and 14 bases lay in between. Germline loops: CDR1 LNHDA, CDR2 SQIVND (reference sequence). The CDR3 has 14 residues. The CDR3 here is CASSIFGGRDEQYF. The CDR3 DNA follows: TGTGCCAGTAGTATTTTTGGGGGCCGCGACGAGCAGTACTTC.

The V and J genes are TRBV7-2 and TRBJ1-6, with D uncertain. The CDR3 totals 15 residues. V gave up 5 bases and J gave up 0 bases, with 8 bases separating them. CDR1 is SGHTA, CDR2 FQGNSA, per germline. The CDR3 bases are TGTGCCAGCAGCACCCCGAGCTCCTATAATTCACCCCTCCACTTT. Encoded protein: CASSTPSSYNSPLHF.

The chain uses TRBV4-1 and TRBJ2-2; unclear D gene. Germline V gene sequence: CDR1 MGHRA, CDR2 YSYEKL. V lost 3 bases, J lost 5 bases, and 10 bases lay in between. The CDR3 covers 14 residues. In DNA, the CDR3 is TGCGCCAGCAGCCACGAACCTCGGACCGGGGAGCTGTTTTTT. Protein sequence: CASSHEPRTGELFF.

The rearrangement uses TRBV7-2 and TRBJ2-5, with TRBD2 matching over 11 bases. CDR3 length equals 17 residues. V lost 0 bases and J lost 5; bases outside the gene matches: 8. Looked up from germline, CDR1 is SGHTA and CDR2 is FQGNSA. CDR3 amino acids: CASSLASLAGGRETQYF. The CDR3 DNA is TGTGCCAGCAGCTTAGCCTCCCTAGCGGGGGGACGGGAGACCCAGTACTTC.

The table lists this clone with a few counts. J is TRBJ2-1 and V is TRBV2, with TRBD1 identical over 10 bases. CDR1 is SNHLY and CDR2 is FYNNEI in the germline V gene. V was clipped by 4 bases and J by 7 bases; unmatched bases: 10. The length of the CDR3 is 16 residues. CDR3 nucleotide sequence: TGTGCCAGCAGTGGGGCCGGGACAGGGGCACGGAATGAGCAGTTCTTC. Translated: CASSGAGTGARNEQFF.

The chain combines TRBV7-3 with TRBJ2-2, with 8 positions matching TRBD1. V lost 4 bases and J lost 7; bases outside the gene matches: 11. The CDR3 has 16 residues. Per germline, CDR1 SGHTA and CDR2 FQGTGA. CDR3 sequence reads: CASSSPYDRGRGELFF. The CDR3 nucleotides are TGTGCCAGCAGCTCTCCCTATGACAGGGGACGCGGGGAGCTGTTTTTT.

The V call is TRBV7-2, the J call TRBJ2-7, with 9 bases that match TRBD2. The CDR3 loop spans 14 amino acids. From germline, CDR1 is SGHTA and CDR2 FQGNSA. Losses at the gene ends were 1 base for V and 12 bases for J; bases not matched to a gene: 10. CDR3 bases: TGTGCCAGCAGCTTAGGGACTAGCGCAGGTGAGGCGTACTTC. It yields the protein CASSLGTSAGEAYF.

The chain couples TRBV9 to TRBJ2-1; 10 bases agree with TRBD2. The CDR3 totals 16 residues. The germline V gene encodes CDR1 SGDLS and CDR2 YYNGEE. J gave up 4 bases and V 3 bases, and 7 bases lay outside the gene matches. The DNA for the CDR3 is TGTGCCAGCAGCGCCCAGCGGGAGGGGGGGTACAATGAGCAGTTCTTC. Translated: CASSAQREGGYNEQFF.